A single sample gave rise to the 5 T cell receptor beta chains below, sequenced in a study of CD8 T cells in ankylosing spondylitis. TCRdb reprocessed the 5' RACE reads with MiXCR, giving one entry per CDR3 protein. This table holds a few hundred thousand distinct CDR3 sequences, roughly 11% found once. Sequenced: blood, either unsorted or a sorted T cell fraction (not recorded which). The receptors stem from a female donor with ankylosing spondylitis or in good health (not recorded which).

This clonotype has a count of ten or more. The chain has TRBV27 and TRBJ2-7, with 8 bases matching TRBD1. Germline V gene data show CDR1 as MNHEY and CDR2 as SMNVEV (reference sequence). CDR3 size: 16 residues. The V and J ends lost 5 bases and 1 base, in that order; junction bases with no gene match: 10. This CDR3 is CASSDLGQGRSYEQYF. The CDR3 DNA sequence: TGTGCCAGCAGTGACCTAGGACAGGGAAGGTCCTACGAGCAGTACTTC.

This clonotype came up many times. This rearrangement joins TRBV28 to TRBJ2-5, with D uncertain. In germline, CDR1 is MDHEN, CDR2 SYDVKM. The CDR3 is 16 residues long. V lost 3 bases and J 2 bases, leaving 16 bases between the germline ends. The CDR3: CASSFPRARRQETQYF. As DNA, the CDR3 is TGTGCCAGCAGTTTTCCTAGGGCCAGGCGACAAGAGACCCAGTACTTC. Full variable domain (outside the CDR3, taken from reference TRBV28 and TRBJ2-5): DVKVTQSSRYLVKRTGEKVFLECVQDMDHENMFWYRQDPGLGLRLIYFSYDVKMKEKGDIPEGYSVSREKKERFSLILESASTNQTSMYLCASSFPRARRQETQYFGPGTRLLVL.

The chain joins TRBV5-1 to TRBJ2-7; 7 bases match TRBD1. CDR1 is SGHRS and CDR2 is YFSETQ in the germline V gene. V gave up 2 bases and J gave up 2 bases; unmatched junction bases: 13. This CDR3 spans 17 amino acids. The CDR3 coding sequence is TGCGCCAGCAGCTTACATCCTCAGGGGGTATTGGCCTACGAGCAGTACTTC. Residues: CASSLHPQGVLAYEQYF.

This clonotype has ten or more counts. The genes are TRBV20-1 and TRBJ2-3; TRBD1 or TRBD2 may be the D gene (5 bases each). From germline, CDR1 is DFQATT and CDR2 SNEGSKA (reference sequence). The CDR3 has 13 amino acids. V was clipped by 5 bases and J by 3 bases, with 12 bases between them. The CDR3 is CSAWDGETDTQYF. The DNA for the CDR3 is TGCAGTGCTTGGGACGGGGAGACAGATACGCAGTATTTT.

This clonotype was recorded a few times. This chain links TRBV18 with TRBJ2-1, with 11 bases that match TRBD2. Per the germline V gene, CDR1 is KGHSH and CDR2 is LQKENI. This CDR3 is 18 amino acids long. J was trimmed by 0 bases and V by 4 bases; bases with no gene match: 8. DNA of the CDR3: TGTGCCAGCTCACTTACCGGGACTAGCGGTAACTCCTACAATGAGCAGTTCTTC. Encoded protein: CASSLTGTSGNSYNEQFF.